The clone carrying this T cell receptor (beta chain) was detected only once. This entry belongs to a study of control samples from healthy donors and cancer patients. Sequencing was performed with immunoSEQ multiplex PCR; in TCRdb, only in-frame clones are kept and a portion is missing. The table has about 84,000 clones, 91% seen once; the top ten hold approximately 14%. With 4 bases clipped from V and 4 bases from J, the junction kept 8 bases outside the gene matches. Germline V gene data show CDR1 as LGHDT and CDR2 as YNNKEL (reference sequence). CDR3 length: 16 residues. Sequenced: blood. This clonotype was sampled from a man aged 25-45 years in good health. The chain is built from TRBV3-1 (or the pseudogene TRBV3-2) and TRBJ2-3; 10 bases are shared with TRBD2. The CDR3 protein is CASSPGTSDLSDTQYF. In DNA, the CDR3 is TGTGCCAGCAGCCCCGGGACTAGCGACTTGTCAGATACGCAGTATTTT.